One and the same sample provided the 14 T cell receptor beta chains below, sequenced in a study of control samples from healthy donors and cancer patients. Profiling relied on immunoSEQ multiplex PCR, and the TCRdb table lists in-frame clones only, not all of them. The sample holds about 120,000 clones, about 90% seen once. Sequenced material: blood. Receptor source: a man younger than 30 in good health.

The CDR3 nucleotides read TGTGCCTGGTCAGGGGGCAGTGAGCAGTTCTTC. This sequence encodes CAWSGGSEQFF. The rearrangement links TRBV30 to TRBJ2-1; 8 nucleotides line up with TRBD1. The CDR3 consists of 11 residues. Germline V gene data show CDR1 as GTSNPN and CDR2 as SVGIG (reference sequence). The V segment lost 5 bases and the J segment 9 bases; nucleotides outside the gene matches: 3.

This clone occurred a few times. The chain is built from TRBV2 and TRBJ1-5, with TRBD1 matching 9 bases. The ends lost 6 bases at V and 2 bases at J; junction bases unmatched: 5. This CDR3 contains 15 residues. CDR1 is SNHLY, CDR2 FYNNEI, per germline. DNA for the CDR3: TGTGCCAGCAGCGGACAGGGGTGGGGCAATCAGCCCCAGCATTTT. Protein product: CASSGQGWGNQPQHF.

This clone has just a few counts. The CDR3 coding sequence is TGCGCCAGCAGCTTGGGGGTACAGGGGCCCGGGGAGCTGTTTTTT. Translating gives CASSLGVQGPGELFF. The gene calls are TRBV5-1 and TRBJ2-2; TRBD1 aligns across 7 bases. V was clipped by 0 bases and J by 6 bases; unmatched bases: 5. Germline CDR1 reads SGHRS; CDR2 reads YFSETQ. This CDR3 has 15 amino acids.

The chain has TRBV2 and TRBJ2-4; TRBD2 is a possible D gene (6 bases). Trimming removed 3 bases from V and 8 bases from J, with 17 bases in between. The CDR3 extends over 15 amino acids. Germline values: CDR1 SNHLY, CDR2 FYNNEI. CDR3 bases: TGTGCCAGCAGTGACCGCGGCCCTCGGAGGGACATTCAGTACTTC. Encoded protein: CASSDRGPRRDIQYF. The full variable domain, with the rest looked up from reference TRBV2 and TRBJ2-4, is EPEVTQTPSHQVTQMGQEVILRCVPISNHLYFYWYRQILGQKVEFLVSFYNNEISEKSEIFDDQFSVERPDGSNFTLKIRSTKLEDSAMYFCASSDRGPRRDIQYFGAGTRLSVL.

In this sample, this clone turned up a few times. The chain has TRBV7-3 and TRBJ1-2; TRBD1 is a possible D gene (6 bases). The CDR3 totals 18 residues. Germline CDR1 and CDR2: SGHTA and FQGTGA. Trimming stripped 7 bases from V and 3 bases from J, with 27 bases between. The CDR3 DNA is TGTGCCAGCACCAAAAAAAGGGCGGTATCAGGGGCCTACTATGGCTACACCTTC. Amino acid sequence: CASTKKRAVSGAYYGYTF.

This rearrangement joins TRBV19 to TRBJ2-4, with 8 bases that match TRBD2. The V gene's germline CDR1 is LNHDA and CDR2 SQIVND (reference sequence). The CDR3 runs 18 residues. Trimming at V came to 7 bases and at J to 0 bases, leaving 14 bases not matched to a gene. The CDR3 coding sequence is TGTGCCAGTACCGCAGGTTTTAGCGGGGCACTAGCCAAAAACATTCAGTACTTC. It codes for CASTAGFSGALAKNIQYF. Filled out from reference TRBV19 and TRBJ2-4, the complete variable domain reads DGGITQSPKYLFRKEGQNVTLSCEQNLNHDAMYWYRQDPGQGLRLIYYSQIVNDFQKGDIAEGYSVSREKKESFPLTVTSAQKNPTAFYLCASTAGFSGALAKNIQYFGAGTRLSVL.

This clone showed up just once. The chain links TRBV7-9 to TRBJ1-4; D is uncertain. There are 14 residues in the CDR3. Germline V gives CDR1 SEHNR, CDR2 FQNEAQ (reference sequence). V was shortened by 3 bases and J by 4 bases, with 9 bases between the two germline ends. The CDR3 coding sequence is TGTGCCAGCAGCTTGAACAGTCATAATGAAAAACTGTTTTTT. This translates into CASSLNSHNEKLFF.

V and J are TRBV28 and TRBJ2-6, with TRBD2 identical over 8 bases. Germline V gene sequence: CDR1 MDHEN, CDR2 SYDVKM. The CDR3 loop spans 17 amino acids. V was pared by 6 bases and J by 3 bases, with 10 bases of the junction left unmatched. The CDR3 spells CASSRDFSGIGANVLTF. The CDR3, as DNA: TGTGCCAGCAGCAGAGATTTTAGCGGGATTGGGGCCAACGTCCTGACTTTC.

This clone was counted between two and nine times. The V and J genes are TRBV4-1 and TRBJ1-1; D may be TRBD1 (6 bases). V was trimmed by 1 base and J by 3 bases, leaving 9 bases between them. CDR1 and CDR2 from the germline V gene are MGHRA and YSYEKL. There are 14 residues in the CDR3. This CDR3 is CASSQGQEDTEAFF. The CDR3 bases are TGCGCCAGCAGCCAAGGACAGGAGGACACTGAAGCTTTCTTT.

This clone has just a few counts. J is TRBJ1-3 and V is TRBV3-1 (or the pseudogene TRBV3-2); D might be TRBD1 (5 bases). Germline CDR1 reads LGHDT; CDR2 reads YNNKEL (reference sequence). The CDR3 runs to 15 residues. Trimming took 4 bases from V and 3 from J, leaving 13 bases between them. CDR3 nucleotides: TGTGCCAGCAGCCGCGGCAGGGCATTTGGAAACACCATATATTTT. Translation gives CASSRGRAFGNTIYF.

This chain connects TRBV10-2 to TRBJ2-1; D perhaps matches TRBD2 (6 bases). V lost 10 bases and J lost 4, with 17 bases in between. The germline V gene has CDR1 WSHSY and CDR2 SAAADI. The CDR3 is made up of 14 amino acids. The CDR3 here is CATVRGLQYNEQFF. In DNA, the CDR3 is TGCGCCACAGTTAGGGGACTCCAGTACAATGAGCAGTTCTTC.

The genes are TRBV5-1 and TRBJ2-5; D is perhaps TRBD1 (6 bases). V lost 4 bases and J 5 bases, leaving 18 bases between the germline ends. Germline CDR1 reads SGHRS; CDR2 reads YFSETQ. The CDR3 spans 15 residues. The CDR3 loop reads CASSKELARGETQYF. The DNA for the CDR3 is TGCGCCAGCAGCAAAGAACTCGCGAGGGGGGAGACCCAGTACTTC.

The chain employs TRBV24-1 and TRBJ2-1, with TRBD2 matching 13 bases. CDR3 size: 16 residues. Germline V gene data show CDR1 as KGHDR and CDR2 as SFDVKD. V was clipped by 3 bases and J by 6 bases; unmatched bases: 4. The CDR3 here is CATSDPLAGGANEQFF. The CDR3 DNA sequence: TGTGCCACCAGTGATCCACTAGCGGGGGGGGCCAATGAGCAGTTCTTC.

The chain employs TRBV12-3 or TRBV12-4 and TRBJ1-2; D remains unclear. CDR3 size: 13 residues. V lost 7 bases and J 3 bases, leaving 12 bases between the germline ends. CDR3 bases: TGTGCCAGCACCCCGGACGGGGACTATGGCTACACCTTC. It is translated as CASTPDGDYGYTF.